The present T cell receptor beta chain was sequenced within a study of T cell changes during pregnancy in multiple sclerosis. The germline CDR1 and CDR2 sequences are ENHRY and SYGVKD. The CDR3 runs to 15 residues. The V gene end was trimmed by 4 bases and the J gene end by 4 bases; junction bases not matched to a gene: 9. Some clones are missing from TCRdb's copy, which holds only in-frame ones; the method was immunoSEQ multiplex PCR. This sample has around 100,000 clones, with about 89% found just once. The material was peripheral blood, obtained after pregnancy. The TCR originated in a female donor with multiple sclerosis, enrolled in a pregnancy study. The chain joins TRBV10-3 to TRBJ1-1; 7 bases agree with TRBD1. CDR3 in amino acids: CAISGIGGEFTEAFF. DNA for the CDR3: TGTGCCATCAGTGGTATAGGGGGCGAGTTCACTGAAGCTTTCTTT.